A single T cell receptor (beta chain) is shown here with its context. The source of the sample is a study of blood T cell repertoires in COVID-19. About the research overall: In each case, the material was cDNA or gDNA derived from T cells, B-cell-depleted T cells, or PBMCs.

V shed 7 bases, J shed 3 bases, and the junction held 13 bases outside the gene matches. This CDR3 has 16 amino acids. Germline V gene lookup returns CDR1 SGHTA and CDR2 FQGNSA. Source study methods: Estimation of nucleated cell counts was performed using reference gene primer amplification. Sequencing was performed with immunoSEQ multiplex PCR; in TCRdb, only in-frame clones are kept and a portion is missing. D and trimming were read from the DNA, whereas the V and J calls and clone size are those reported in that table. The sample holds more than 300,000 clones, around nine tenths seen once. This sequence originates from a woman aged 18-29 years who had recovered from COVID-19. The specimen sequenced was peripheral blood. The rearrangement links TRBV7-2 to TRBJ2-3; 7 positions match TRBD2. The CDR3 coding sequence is TGTGCCAGCACCGTTACTGGCGGGAGTGGAACAGATACGCAGTATTTT. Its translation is CASTVTGGSGTDTQYF.